The 23 T cell receptor beta chains reported below all come from one sample, sequenced in a study of long-term antiretroviral therapy in people with HIV (dated by TCRdb to the early 2020s). The immunoSEQ hsTCRB v3.0 assay was used at survey level resolution to sequence the TRB variable region. TCRdb provides this immuneACCESS table in a form limited to in-frame rearrangements. Some clones are lacking; in checked studies, under half of them reflect an unresolved V gene, and why the rest are absent is not known. This sample is represented by around 19,000 clones; about nine tenths of them were singletons. The top ten constitute roughly 10% of the sample. Source: unsorted PBMCs, taken 4.2 to 4.5 years before starting antiretroviral therapy. Receptor source: a woman in her twenties or thirties with HIV.

The V call is TRBV4-3, the J call TRBJ2-5; the D gene is possibly TRBD1 (6 bases). The CDR3 loop spans 13 amino acids. Germline V gives CDR1 LGHNA, CDR2 YSLEER. V was pared by 0 bases and J by 6 bases, with 8 bases between. CDR3 sequence: CASSQDRGQTQYF. The CDR3 DNA reads as TGCGCCAGCAGCCAAGACAGGGGACAGACCCAGTACTTC.

The chain has TRBV19 and TRBJ1-1; D is unclear. CDR3 length equals 14 residues. CDR1 and CDR2 (germline): LNHDA, SQIVND (reference sequence). Trimming shortened V by 5 bases and J by 1 base, and 11 bases separated the two germline ends. This chain's CDR3 is CASSPPRKNTEAFF. DNA of the CDR3: TGTGCCAGTAGTCCACCCCGAAAGAACACTGAAGCTTTCTTT. Full variable domain (remainder filled in from reference TRBV19 and TRBJ1-1): DGGITQSPKYLFRKEGQNVTLSCEQNLNHDAMYWYRQDPGQGLRLIYYSQIVNDFQKGDIAEGYSVSREKKESFPLTVTSAQKNPTAFYLCASSPPRKNTEAFFGQGTRLTVV.

The CDR3 DNA reads TGTGCCAGTAACTCGAGAGGGGAGACCCAGTACTTC. Its translation is CASNSRGETQYF. V usage is TRBV19 and J usage is TRBJ2-5; the D gene is possibly TRBD2 (5 bases). The germline V and J ends were trimmed by 7 bases and 5 bases, with 11 bases remaining between them. CDR1 and CDR2 (germline): LNHDA, SQIVND (reference sequence). The CDR3 is 12 residues long.

J is TRBJ1-6 and V is TRBV4-3, with 7 nucleotides matching TRBD1. The germline V gene encodes CDR1 LGHNA and CDR2 YSLEER. The CDR3 is 14 residues long. With V trimmed by 4 bases and J by 10 bases, 7 bases remained unmatched. The CDR3 nucleotides are TGCGCCAGCAGCCGGGACAGTGGTACCTCACCCCTCCACTTT. It yields the protein CASSRDSGTSPLHF.

J is TRBJ2-1 and V is TRBV10-3; D not resolved. Germline V gives CDR1 ENHRY, CDR2 SYGVKD. The germline V and J ends were trimmed by 9 bases and 1 base, with 7 bases remaining between them. The CDR3 contains 12 residues. As DNA, the CDR3 is TGTGCCATTGGGTCATCCTACAATGAGCAGTTCTTC. As protein: CAIGSSYNEQFF.

The chain uses TRBV30 and TRBJ2-1; TRBD1 aligns across 9 bases. The V gene end was trimmed by 0 bases and the J gene end by 8 bases; junction bases not matched to a gene: 8. Germline CDR1 GTSNPN, CDR2 SVGIG (reference sequence). The CDR3 sequence is 15 residues long. The CDR3 DNA sequence: TGTGCCTGGAGTGTAGGGACAGGGTCCGTCTATGAGCAGTTCTTC. It yields the protein CAWSVGTGSVYEQFF.

This chain joins TRBV18 and TRBJ2-3, with a weak D call TRBD2 (6 bases). The V gene's germline CDR1 is KGHSH and CDR2 LQKENI. The CDR3 spans 14 residues. V was clipped by 1 base and J by 1 base, with 6 bases between them. The CDR3 is CASSPRGGTDTQYF. Here the CDR3 DNA reads TGTGCCAGCTCACCACGCGGGGGCACAGATACGCAGTATTTT.

This chain links TRBV6-6 with TRBJ1-3; a weak D match, TRBD1 (5 bases). This CDR3 has 15 residues. Germline CDR1 and CDR2: MNHNY and SVGAGI (reference sequence). Trimming took off 0 bases at V and 9 bases at J, with 15 bases between the two ends. The CDR3 loop is CASSYSSRAGGTIYF. Here the CDR3 DNA reads TGTGCCAGCAGTTACTCGAGCAGGGCGGGAGGCACCATATATTTT.

The chain employs TRBV19 and TRBJ1-4; TRBD1 agrees at 7 bases. The V segment lost 6 bases and the J segment 7 bases; nucleotides outside the gene matches: 14. There are 16 residues in the CDR3. Germline V gene lookup returns CDR1 LNHDA and CDR2 SQIVND (reference sequence). The CDR3 coding sequence is TGTGCCAGTAGCCGGAGGGACAGTAGGAAGTCTGAAAAACTGTTTTTT. This gives the protein CASSRRDSRKSEKLFF.

J is TRBJ2-3 and V is TRBV6-5; no clear D. CDR3 length: 14 amino acids. Trimming took off 6 bases at V and 4 bases at J, with 14 bases between the two ends. CDR1 is MNHEY, CDR2 SVGAGI, per germline. For the CDR3, the DNA is TGTGCCAGCAGAGCAAGTTGGAGCGCAGATACGCAGTATTTT. It yields the protein CASRASWSADTQYF.

This chain links TRBV18 with TRBJ2-5; 10 nucleotides line up with TRBD2. The germline gives CDR1 KGHSH, CDR2 LQKENI. The V gene end was trimmed by 4 bases and the J gene end by 1 base; junction bases not matched to a gene: 3. This CDR3 contains 15 residues. In DNA, the CDR3 is TGTGCCAGCTCACGGCCTAGCGGGGGCCAAGAGACCCAGTACTTC. Its protein product is CASSRPSGGQETQYF.

The chain employs TRBV9 and TRBJ2-7; D gene unclear. Germline V CDR1 and CDR2: SGDLS, YYNGEE. This CDR3 is 16 amino acids long. V was clipped by 2 bases and J by 0 bases, with 15 bases between them. This CDR3 reads CASSVAPGASSYEQYF. The CDR3 coding sequence is TGTGCCAGCAGCGTGGCTCCCGGAGCTAGCTCCTACGAGCAGTACTTC.

This rearrangement joins TRBV7-8 to TRBJ2-5; possibly TRBD1 for D (5 bases). Germline V CDR1 and CDR2: SGHVS, FQNEAQ. V was shortened by 1 base and J by 2 bases, with 5 bases between the two germline ends. This CDR3 comprises 13 residues. This CDR3 is CASSLGQQETQYF. CDR3 in DNA: TGTGCCAGCAGCTTAGGACAGCAAGAGACCCAGTACTTC.

About this clone: A junction end diverges from the germline sequence, so it may reflect a read error. V and J are TRBV11-2 and TRBJ2-1; TRBD1 is a possible D gene (5 bases). The germline V gene has CDR1 SGHAT and CDR2 FQNNGV. There are 14 residues in the CDR3. The CDR3 region is CASSLVGAHNEQFF. In DNA form, the CDR3 reads TGTGCCAGCAGTTTAGTAGGGGCCCACAATGAGCAGTTCTTC.

The chain employs TRBV27 and TRBJ2-1; D is possibly TRBD1 (5 bases). Germline V gene data show CDR1 as MNHEY and CDR2 as SMNVEV (reference sequence). The CDR3 is 15 amino acids. Trimming removed 6 bases at V and 3 bases at J, with 15 bases between. The CDR3 loop is CASSGGHPNYNEQFF. The CDR3 DNA is TGTGCCAGCAGCGGCGGACACCCTAACTACAATGAGCAGTTCTTC.

The chain carries TRBV7-2 and TRBJ2-1; TRBD1 might be the D (6 bases). Germline V lookup: CDR1 SGHTA, CDR2 FQGNSA. Trimming removed 5 bases from V and 8 bases from J, with 16 bases in between. This CDR3 contains 14 residues. The DNA of the CDR3 is TGTGCCAGCAGCGTGGGGGCTCGTGCTTATGAGCAGTTCTTC. It is translated as CASSVGARAYEQFF.

The chain has TRBV9 and TRBJ2-1; unclear D gene. This CDR3 region has 12 residues. The V and J ends lost 4 bases and 7 bases respectively, with 9 bases between them. Germline-derived CDR1 and CDR2 are SGDLS and YYNGEE. The CDR3 loop is CASSTNLNEQFF. Here the CDR3 DNA reads TGTGCCAGCAGCACCAACTTAAATGAGCAGTTCTTC.

The chain carries TRBV5-6 and TRBJ2-5; 9 bases are shared with TRBD2. J gave up 3 bases and V 4 bases, and 7 bases lay outside the gene matches. Germline V gene lookup returns CDR1 SGHDT and CDR2 YYEEEE. This CDR3 is 15 amino acids long. CDR3 residues: CASSITTSGKETQYF. For the CDR3, the DNA is TGTGCCAGCAGCATAACGACTAGCGGCAAAGAGACCCAGTACTTC.

CDR3 loop: CASSQRQGIDYGYTF. Written as DNA, the CDR3 is TGCGCCAGCAGCCAAAGACAGGGGATAGACTATGGCTACACCTTC. The chain employs TRBV4-3 and TRBJ1-2; 8 nucleotides agree with TRBD1. Trimming removed 2 bases from V and 3 bases from J; junction bases left unmatched: 5. From germline, CDR1 is LGHNA and CDR2 YSLEER. The CDR3 is made up of 15 amino acids.

The chain is built from TRBV19 and TRBJ1-1; D may be TRBD1 (5 bases). This CDR3 is built from 13 residues. Germline-derived CDR1 and CDR2 are LNHDA and SQIVND (reference sequence). V was trimmed by 5 bases and J by 5 bases, leaving 12 bases between them. CDR3 nucleotides: TGTGCCAGTAGTCAGGGCCCGAGGACTGAAGCTTTCTTT. It is translated as CASSQGPRTEAFF.

This clone was detected only a few times. This chain joins TRBV25-1 and TRBJ1-2; D is unclear. V lost 4 bases to trimming and J lost 2 bases, with 14 bases between them. Germline CDR1 is MGHDK and CDR2 is SYGVNS. The CDR3 spans 15 residues. In DNA, the CDR3 is TGTGCCAGCAGTGCGGCTGGCGCATCCAACTATGGCTACACCTTC. This sequence encodes CASSAAGASNYGYTF.

This chain connects TRBV14 to TRBJ2-5; D remains unclear. V was cut by 5 bases and J by 3 bases, with 13 bases left in between. The CDR3 covers 14 residues. Per the germline V gene, CDR1 is SGHDN and CDR2 is FVKESK. As DNA, the CDR3 is TGTGCCAGCAGCGACGGAAAAACAGAAGAGACCCAGTACTTC. Its protein is CASSDGKTEETQYF.

V gene TRBV7-2 combines with J gene TRBJ2-5, with 11 bases aligning to TRBD2. V shed 1 base, J shed 5 bases, and the junction held 3 bases outside the gene matches. Germline V gives CDR1 SGHTA, CDR2 FQGNSA. The CDR3 consists of 15 residues. The DNA for the CDR3 is TGTGCCAGCAGCTTAGTAGCGGGGGGGGCGGAGACCCAGTACTTC. It is translated as CASSLVAGGAETQYF.